The entry below gives a single T cell receptor (beta chain) sequence along with its context. TCRdb's copy holds only in-frame clones and misses some; the assay was immunoSEQ multiplex PCR. The sample consists of 380,000 or so clones, 88% of them appearing once. The data belong to a study of blood T cell repertoires in COVID-19. Study-wide context: Whether acute or convalescent, the COVID-19 samples came from the United States, Italy and Spain.

Recruitment covered 20 to 25 US areas and drew participants whose ages spanned roughly 18 to 100 years. This CDR3 contains 15 residues. J was trimmed by 3 bases and V by 1 base; bases with no gene match: 3. Germline V gene lookup returns CDR1 GTSNPN and CDR2 SVGIG (reference sequence). Sample: PBMCs or T cells enriched from blood (not recorded which). This clonotype originated in a woman aged 40 to 49 with acute COVID-19. The chain is built from TRBV30 and TRBJ1-5; 10 nucleotides match TRBD1. As DNA, the CDR3 is TGTGCCTGGAGTGCGGACAGGGGGATCAATCAGCCCCAGCATTTT. It codes for CAWSADRGINQPQHF. Based on the CDR3 plus reference TRBV30 and TRBJ1-5, the full variable domain is SQTIHQWPATLVQPVGSPLSLECTVEGTSNPNLYWYRQAAGRGLQLLFYSVGIGQISSEVPQNLSASRPQDRQFILSSKKLLLSDSGFYLCAWSADRGINQPQHFGDGTRLSIL.